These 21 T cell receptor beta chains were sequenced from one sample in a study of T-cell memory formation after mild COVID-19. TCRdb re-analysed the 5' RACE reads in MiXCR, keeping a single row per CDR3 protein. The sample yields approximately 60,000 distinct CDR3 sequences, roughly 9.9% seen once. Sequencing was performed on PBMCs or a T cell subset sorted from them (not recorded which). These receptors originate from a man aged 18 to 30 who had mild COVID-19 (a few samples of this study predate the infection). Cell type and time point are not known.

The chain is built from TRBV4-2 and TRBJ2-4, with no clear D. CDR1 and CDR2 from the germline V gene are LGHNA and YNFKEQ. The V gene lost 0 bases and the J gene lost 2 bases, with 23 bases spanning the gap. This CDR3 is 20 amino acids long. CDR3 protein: CASSQDGRTHASPSKNIQYF. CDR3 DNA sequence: TGTGCCAGCAGCCAAGATGGGCGGACGCATGCCTCACCTTCCAAAAACATTCAGTACTTC.

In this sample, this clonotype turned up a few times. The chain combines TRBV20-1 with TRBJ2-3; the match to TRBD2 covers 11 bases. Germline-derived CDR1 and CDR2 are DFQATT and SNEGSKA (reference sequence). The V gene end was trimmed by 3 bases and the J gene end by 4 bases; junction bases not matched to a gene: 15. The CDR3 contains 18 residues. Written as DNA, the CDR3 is TGCAGTGCTAGCCCCATGAAGCGTAGCGGGGGGGCTCCAGATACGCAGTATTTT. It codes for CSASPMKRSGGAPDTQYF.

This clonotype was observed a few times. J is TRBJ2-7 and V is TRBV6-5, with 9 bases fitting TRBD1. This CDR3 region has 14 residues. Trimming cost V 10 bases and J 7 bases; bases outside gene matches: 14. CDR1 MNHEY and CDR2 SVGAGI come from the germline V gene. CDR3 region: CATDDHRGLAEQYV. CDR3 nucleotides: TGTGCCACTGATGACCACAGGGGGCTCGCGGAGCAGTACGTC.

The CDR3 loop reads CSARDRDRGYTEAFF. CDR3 DNA: TGCAGTGCTAGAGACCGGGACAGGGGGTACACTGAAGCTTTCTTT. This sequence joins TRBV20-1 and TRBJ1-1; 11 nucleotides line up with TRBD1. Germline assignment: CDR1 DFQATT and CDR2 SNEGSKA (reference sequence). This CDR3 is built from 15 residues. V trimming: 0 bases; J trimming: 3 bases; junction bases outside the gene matches: 3.

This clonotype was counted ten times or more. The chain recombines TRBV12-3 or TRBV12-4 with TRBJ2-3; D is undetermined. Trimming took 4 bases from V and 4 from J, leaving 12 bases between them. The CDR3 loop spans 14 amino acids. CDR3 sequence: CASSSIPVPDTQYF. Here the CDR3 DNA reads TGTGCCAGCAGTTCAATTCCCGTACCAGATACGCAGTATTTT.

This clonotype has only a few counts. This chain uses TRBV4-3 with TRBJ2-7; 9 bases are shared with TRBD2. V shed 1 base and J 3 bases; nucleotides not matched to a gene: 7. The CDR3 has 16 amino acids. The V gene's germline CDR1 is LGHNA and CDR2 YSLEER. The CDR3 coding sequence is TGCGCCAGCAGCCAAGGGGTAGCGGGGGACTTCTACGAGCAGTACTTC. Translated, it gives CASSQGVAGDFYEQYF.

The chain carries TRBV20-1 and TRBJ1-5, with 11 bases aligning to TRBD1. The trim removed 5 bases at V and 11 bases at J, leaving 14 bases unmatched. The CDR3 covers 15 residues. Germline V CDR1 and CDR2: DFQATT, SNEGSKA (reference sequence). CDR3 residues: CSAEDGQGASGTQHF. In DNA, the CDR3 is TGCAGTGCTGAGGATGGACAGGGGGCTAGCGGGACCCAGCATTTT.

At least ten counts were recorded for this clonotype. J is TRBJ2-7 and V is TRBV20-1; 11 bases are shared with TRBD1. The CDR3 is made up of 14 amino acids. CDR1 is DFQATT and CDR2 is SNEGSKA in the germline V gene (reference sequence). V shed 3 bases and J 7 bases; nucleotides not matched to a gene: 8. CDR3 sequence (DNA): TGCAGTGCTAGGACGGACAGGGGGCCGAGGGAGCAGTACGTC. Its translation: CSARTDRGPREQYV.

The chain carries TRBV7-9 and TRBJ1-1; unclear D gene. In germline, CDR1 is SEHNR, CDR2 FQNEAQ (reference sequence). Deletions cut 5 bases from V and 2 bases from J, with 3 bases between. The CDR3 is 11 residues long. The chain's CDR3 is CASSHNTEAFF. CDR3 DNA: TGTGCCAGCAGCCACAACACTGAAGCTTTCTTT.

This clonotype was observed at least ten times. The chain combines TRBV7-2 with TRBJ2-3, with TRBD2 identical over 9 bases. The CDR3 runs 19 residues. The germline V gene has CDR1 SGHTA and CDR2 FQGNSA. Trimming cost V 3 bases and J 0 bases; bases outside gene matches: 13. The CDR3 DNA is TGTGCCAGCAGCTTTCAAGCGGGGGGAGCGTCTTCTAGCACAGATACGCAGTATTTT. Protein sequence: CASSFQAGGASSSTDTQYF.

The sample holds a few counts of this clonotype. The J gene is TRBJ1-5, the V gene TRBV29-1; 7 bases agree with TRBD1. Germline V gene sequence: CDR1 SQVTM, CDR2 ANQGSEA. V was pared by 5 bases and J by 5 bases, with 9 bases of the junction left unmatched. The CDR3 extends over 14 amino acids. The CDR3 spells CSVRIGGNDQPQHF. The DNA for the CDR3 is TGCAGCGTTAGAATAGGGGGCAACGATCAGCCCCAGCATTTT.

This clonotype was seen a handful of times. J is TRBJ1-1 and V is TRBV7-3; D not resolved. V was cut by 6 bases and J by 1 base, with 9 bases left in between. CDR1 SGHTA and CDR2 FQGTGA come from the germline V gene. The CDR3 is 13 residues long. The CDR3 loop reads CASRMQPNTEAFF. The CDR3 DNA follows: TGTGCCAGCAGAATGCAACCGAACACTGAAGCTTTCTTT.

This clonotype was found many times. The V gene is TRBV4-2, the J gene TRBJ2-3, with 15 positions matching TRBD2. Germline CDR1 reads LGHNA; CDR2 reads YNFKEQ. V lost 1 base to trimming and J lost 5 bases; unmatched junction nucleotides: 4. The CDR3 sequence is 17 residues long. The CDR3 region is CASSQGQGLAGGDTQYF. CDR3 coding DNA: TGTGCCAGCAGCCAAGGCCAGGGACTAGCGGGGGGAGATACGCAGTATTTT.

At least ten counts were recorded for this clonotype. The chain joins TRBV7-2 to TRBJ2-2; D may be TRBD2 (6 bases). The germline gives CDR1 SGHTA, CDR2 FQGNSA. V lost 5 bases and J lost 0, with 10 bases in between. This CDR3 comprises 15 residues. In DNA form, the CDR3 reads TGTGCCAGCAGCCGGGAGTGGTCGAACACCGGGGAGCTGTTTTTT. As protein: CASSREWSNTGELFF.

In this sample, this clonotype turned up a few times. CDR3 DNA sequence: TGTGCCAGCAGCCTTTACCCGGGGTCCCCTGGCTACACCTTC. Translated: CASSLYPGSPGYTF. The chain is built from TRBV4-2 and TRBJ1-2, with unresolved D. This CDR3 comprises 14 residues. The germline V and J ends were trimmed by 4 bases and 7 bases, with 16 bases remaining between them. Germline V gene lookup returns CDR1 LGHNA and CDR2 YNFKEQ.

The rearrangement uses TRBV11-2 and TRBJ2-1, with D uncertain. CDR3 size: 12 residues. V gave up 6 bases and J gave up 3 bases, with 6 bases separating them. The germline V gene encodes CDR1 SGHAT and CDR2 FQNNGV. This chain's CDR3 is CASSTGYNEQFF. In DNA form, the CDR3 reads TGTGCCAGCAGTACGGGCTACAATGAGCAGTTCTTC.

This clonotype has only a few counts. CDR3 sequence: CASSSDRDGAWNEQFF. In DNA form, the CDR3 reads TGTGCCAGCAGTTCCGACAGGGATGGGGCTTGGAATGAGCAGTTCTTC. This chain uses TRBV28 with TRBJ2-1; 7 positions match TRBD1. J gave up 7 bases and V 4 bases, and 13 bases lay outside the gene matches. In germline, CDR1 is MDHEN, CDR2 SYDVKM. The CDR3 sequence is 16 residues long.

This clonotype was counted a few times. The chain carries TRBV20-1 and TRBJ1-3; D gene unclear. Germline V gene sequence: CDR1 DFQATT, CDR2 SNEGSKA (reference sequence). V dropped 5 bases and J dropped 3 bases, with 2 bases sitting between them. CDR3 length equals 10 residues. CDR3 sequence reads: CSARGNTIYF. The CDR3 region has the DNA TGCAGTGCTCGTGGAAACACCATATATTTT.

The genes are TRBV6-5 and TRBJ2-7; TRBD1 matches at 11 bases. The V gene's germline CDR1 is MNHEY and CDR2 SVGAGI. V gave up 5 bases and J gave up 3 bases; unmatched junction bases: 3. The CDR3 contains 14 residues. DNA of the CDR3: TGTGCCAGCAGTGAGGGACAGGGGGTCTACGAGCAGTACGTC. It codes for CASSEGQGVYEQYV.

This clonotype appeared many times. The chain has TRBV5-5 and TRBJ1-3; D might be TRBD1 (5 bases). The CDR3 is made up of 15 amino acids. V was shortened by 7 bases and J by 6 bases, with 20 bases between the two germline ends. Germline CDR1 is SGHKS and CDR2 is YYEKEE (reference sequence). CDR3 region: CASHQSGTPINTIYF. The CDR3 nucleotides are TGTGCCAGCCACCAATCGGGGACCCCTATAAACACCATATATTTT.

In DNA, the CDR3 is TGCGCCAGCAGCTTTCTTCCGGGCACACAGGGGCAGTTCTTC. This codes for CASSFLPGTQGQFF. The rearrangement uses TRBV5-1 and TRBJ2-1, with D maybe TRBD1 (6 bases). CDR3 length equals 14 residues. V gave up 2 bases and J gave up 12 bases, with 18 bases separating them. The germline V gene encodes CDR1 SGHRS and CDR2 YFSETQ.